This TCR beta chain was obtained from a study of cytomegalovirus exposure and HLA in healthy donors. Findings of the study overall: A later analysis linked a missense variant in DCLRE1C to the trimming of TCR beta V and J genes. Accurate HLA-A and HLA-B prediction from TCR beta sequences was reported for most subjects.

For this clone: What it recognizes is unknown.

The PCR contained 60 Vbeta and 13 Jbeta primers. Sequencing was performed with immunoSEQ multiplex PCR; in TCRdb, only in-frame clones are kept and a portion is missing. The repertoire consists of a few hundred thousand clones, with over 75% occurring once and the leading ten covering 0.2% to 0.25%. Germline V lookup: CDR1 MNHEY, CDR2 SVGAGI. The length of the CDR3 is 14 residues. V was shortened by 6 bases and J by 0 bases, with 11 bases between the two germline ends. The TCR was taken from a girl aged 2-10 years in good health and CMV-seronegative. V is TRBV6-5 and J is TRBJ1-1; D unclear. Sequenced: PBMCs. The CDR3 nucleotides are TGTGCCAGCAGGGCCCTCAGGCTGAACACTGAAGCTTTCTTT. Protein: CASRALRLNTEAFF.